Presented here are 26 T cell receptor beta chains from one specimen sequenced in a study of blood T cells in healthy people across ages. Primers used in a second PCR of roughly 6 to 12 cycles were a sample-barcoded 5' primer and a J-beta primer mix. TCRdb called the 5' RACE reads again in MiXCR, with one record for every CDR3 protein. The sample shows fewer than 600,000 distinct CDR3 sequences, around 27% of them seen only once. These data were also filed under a second study, of T cells of mothers and their children.

Source material: blood. These receptors all stem from a boy younger than 10 in good health.

Concerning this clonotype: Sequence at one end of the junction differs from germline and may be a read error. J is TRBJ1-2 and V is TRBV11-2; 9 bases fit TRBD1. Germline values: CDR1 SGHAT, CDR2 FQNNGV. This CDR3 has 18 amino acids. Written as DNA, the CDR3 is TGTGCCCGCAGCTTAACGGGGACAGGGATTCTGTTTAACTATGGCTACACCTTC. Its translation: CARSLTGTGILFNYGYTF.

The table lists this clonotype with a few counts. CDR3 amino acids: CASSLDQVLEAFF. DNA for the CDR3: TGCGCCAGCAGCTTGGATCAGGTGCTTGAAGCTTTCTTT. The rearrangement links TRBV5-1 to TRBJ1-1; the D is unclear. This CDR3 is built from 13 residues. The V gene's germline CDR1 is SGHRS and CDR2 YFSETQ. The germline V and J ends were trimmed by 0 bases and 7 bases, with 10 bases remaining between them.

This clonotype was picked up a small number of times. The chain employs TRBV7-2 and TRBJ2-3; unclear D gene. Germline CDR1 is SGHTA and CDR2 is FQGNSA. Trimming removed 6 bases at V and 6 bases at J, with 10 bases between. The CDR3 runs 12 residues. CDR3 nucleotides: TGTGCCAGCAGGTTATTGGGGGATACGCAGTATTTT. Protein sequence: CASRLLGDTQYF.

The chain employs TRBV15 and TRBJ1-3; D gene unclear. This CDR3 has 13 residues. CDR1 is LNHNV and CDR2 is YYDKDF in the germline V gene (reference sequence). The V and J ends lost 3 bases and 4 bases respectively, with 7 bases between them. The CDR3: CATSSPDGNTIYF. CDR3 DNA sequence: TGTGCCACCAGCAGCCCGGACGGAAACACCATATATTTT.

This clonotype was recorded a few times. As the CDR3 is not closed by the conserved phenylalanine or tryptophan, this likely results from a read error. This chain links TRBV11-2 with TRBJ2-3, with 8 bases that match TRBD2. From germline, CDR1 is SGHAT and CDR2 FQNNGV. This CDR3 is built from 15 residues. The CDR3 sequence is CASSLQRGRTDTQYL. The DNA for the CDR3 is TGTGCCAGTAGCTTACAGCGGGGGAGAACAGATACGCAGTATCTT.

The chain carries TRBV9 and TRBJ2-4; 14 bases map to TRBD2. This CDR3 contains 18 residues. V gave up 0 bases and J gave up 4 bases; unmatched junction bases: 6. Germline CDR1 SGDLS, CDR2 YYNGEE. DNA for the CDR3: TGTGCCAGCAGCGTAGGACTAGCGGGGGGGCCACAAAAAAACATTCAGTACTTC. Its protein product is CASSVGLAGGPQKNIQYF.

This clonotype came up once. CDR3 in amino acids: CASSLVGGANQPQHF. CDR3 nucleotide sequence: TGTGCCAGCAGCTTAGTCGGGGGCGCGAATCAGCCCCAGCATTTT. The chain combines TRBV7-9 with TRBJ1-5, with D possibly TRBD1 on 6 matching bases. The CDR3 has 15 residues. Trimming took off 1 base at V and 4 bases at J, with 11 bases between the two ends. Germline CDR1 is SEHNR and CDR2 is FQNEAQ (reference sequence).

V is TRBV2 and J is TRBJ2-5; TRBD2 might be the D (5 bases). Germline CDR1 is SNHLY and CDR2 is FYNNEI. V shed 0 bases and J shed 6 bases, with 14 bases lying between them. The CDR3 contains 15 residues. The DNA of the CDR3 is TGTGCCAGCAGTGAAGCGGGAGACCGTGCGCAGACCCAGTACTTC. Encoded protein: CASSEAGDRAQTQYF.

The chain has TRBV20-1 and TRBJ1-5; 7 bases fit TRBD1. CDR1 and CDR2 from the germline V gene are DFQATT and SNEGSKA (reference sequence). This CDR3 spans 13 amino acids. The V gene end was trimmed by 5 bases and the J gene end by 9 bases; junction bases not matched to a gene: 10. The CDR3 nucleotides are TGCAGTGCTGGGGCAGGGGGGATGGGGCCCCAGCATTTT. It is translated as CSAGAGGMGPQHF.

This clonotype was seen only a few times. CDR3 coding DNA: TGCAGTGCTAGAGGATGGACGGACAGGGCCGTGTATGAAAAACTGTTTTTT. Its protein is CSARGWTDRAVYEKLFF. This rearrangement joins TRBV20-1 to TRBJ1-4; 8 nucleotides match TRBD1. CDR1 and CDR2 from the germline V gene are DFQATT and SNEGSKA (reference sequence). CDR3 length equals 17 residues. The ends lost 1 base at V and 6 bases at J; junction bases unmatched: 13.

Notes on this clonotype: The junction departs from germline at one end; a sequencing error may be responsible. The genes are TRBV6-5 and TRBJ2-2, with D perhaps matching TRBD2 (5 bases). This CDR3 is built from 17 residues. The germline gives CDR1 MNHEY, CDR2 SVGAGI. The CDR3 DNA is TGTACCAGCAGTTATTCCGGACTCTTTACGAACGCCGGGGAGCTGTTTTTT. It encodes CTSSYSGLFTNAGELFF.

J is TRBJ2-3 and V is TRBV5-1; 8 bases agree with TRBD1. The CDR3 runs to 15 residues. J was trimmed by 2 bases and V by 5 bases; bases with no gene match: 7. Germline CDR1 reads SGHRS; CDR2 reads YFSETQ. CDR3 sequence: CASRSRTGTTDTQYF. CDR3 DNA sequence: TGCGCCAGCAGATCACGGACAGGGACCACAGATACGCAGTATTTT.

This clonotype has only a few counts. V is TRBV12-3 or TRBV12-4 and J is TRBJ2-3; a possible D gene is TRBD2 (5 bases). Trimming shortened V by 6 bases and J by 5 bases, and 9 bases separated the two germline ends. CDR3 length equals 12 residues. Here the CDR3 DNA reads TGTGCCAGCAGACCGGGGTTAGATACGCAGTATTTT. Translation: CASRPGLDTQYF.

This clonotype has ten or more counts. The chain has TRBV20-1 and TRBJ2-7; 10 bases line up with TRBD2. Per the germline V gene, CDR1 is DFQATT and CDR2 is SNEGSKA (reference sequence). The junction had 8 bases not matched to a gene; V was cut back by 0 bases and J by 0 bases. CDR3 size: 17 residues. The CDR3 DNA is TGCAGTGCTAGAGATCAGGATAGCGGGAGGAGCTCCTACGAGCAGTACTTC. Its translation: CSARDQDSGRSSYEQYF.

This chain joins TRBV6-6 and TRBJ2-1; 8 positions match TRBD2. Per the germline V gene, CDR1 is MNHNY and CDR2 is SVGAGI (reference sequence). The ends lost 8 bases at V and 4 bases at J; junction bases unmatched: 13. CDR3 length: 16 amino acids. The CDR3 here is CASFSSGTRVYNEQFF. The CDR3 region has the DNA TGTGCCAGCTTCAGTTCCGGGACTAGAGTTTACAATGAGCAGTTCTTC.

The chain is built from TRBV10-3 and TRBJ2-7, with a weak D call TRBD2 (6 bases). V lost 9 bases, J lost 7 bases, and 25 bases lay in between. CDR3 length: 15 amino acids. Germline V gives CDR1 ENHRY, CDR2 SYGVKD. The CDR3 DNA reads as TGTGCCATTAGGACTATAAGTTCGTTTTTGTGGGAGCAGTACTTC. This encodes CAIRTISSFLWEQYF.

J is TRBJ2-3 and V is TRBV20-1; 10 bases align to TRBD2. The germline CDR1 and CDR2 sequences are DFQATT and SNEGSKA (reference sequence). This CDR3 has 16 residues. The V segment lost 3 bases and the J segment 2 bases; nucleotides outside the gene matches: 8. As DNA, the CDR3 is TGCAGTGCTAGGACCCCACTAGCGGGAAACACAGATACGCAGTATTTT. Encoded protein: CSARTPLAGNTDTQYF.

The chain is built from TRBV19 and TRBJ2-1; 7 positions agree with TRBD2. Germline-derived CDR1 and CDR2 are LNHDA and SQIVND (reference sequence). The CDR3 contains 13 residues. The trim removed 5 bases at V and 14 bases at J, leaving 12 bases unmatched. The CDR3: CASSPGGLALKFF. The CDR3 DNA is TGTGCCAGTAGTCCGGGGGGACTCGCTTTAAAGTTCTTC.

The chain has TRBV24-1 and TRBJ2-3; 10 bases are shared with TRBD2. After removal of 0 bases from V and 0 bases from J, the junction contained 2 bases not matched to a gene. CDR3 size: 17 residues. Germline CDR1 and CDR2: KGHDR and SFDVKD. CDR3 residues: CATSDLTTSGSTDTQYF. CDR3 nucleotide sequence: TGTGCCACCAGTGATTTGACGACTAGCGGGAGCACAGATACGCAGTATTTT.

This clonotype was seen a few times. The rearrangement joins TRBV4-3 to TRBJ2-7; D remains unclear. Germline V CDR1 and CDR2: LGHNA, YSLEER. The CDR3 extends over 14 amino acids. V was shortened by 5 bases and J by 3 bases, with 14 bases between the two germline ends. Written as DNA, the CDR3 is TGCGCCAGCAGCAGGGTCAAGAGCGACTACGAGCAGTACTTC. This sequence encodes CASSRVKSDYEQYF.

The chain employs TRBV9 and TRBJ1-2, with D unclear. CDR1 is SGDLS, CDR2 YYNGEE, per germline. V was trimmed by 4 bases and J by 0 bases, leaving 16 bases between them. The CDR3 is 16 residues long. The DNA of the CDR3 is TGTGCCAGCAGCCCGACGGACGGCGCATCTAACTATGGCTACACCTTC. It translates to CASSPTDGASNYGYTF.

The chain joins TRBV11-3 to TRBJ2-7, with 7 bases fitting TRBD1. Germline trimming cut 2 bases from V and 6 bases from J; bases unmatched to any gene: 1. Germline lookup yields CDR1 SGHNT and CDR2 YENEEA. The CDR3 is 12 amino acids. The CDR3 region is CASSLRDSEQYF. The DNA of the CDR3 is TGTGCCAGCAGCTTAAGGGACAGCGAGCAGTACTTC.

Details on this clonotype: Just one base apart from a much larger clone, this may be a read error. V gene TRBV6-5 combines with J gene TRBJ2-5; TRBD2 matches at 7 bases. Germline V gene lookup returns CDR1 MNHEY and CDR2 SVGAGI. CDR3 length: 13 amino acids. Unmatched junction bases numbered 3, after V lost 6 bases and J lost 2 bases. CDR3 sequence (DNA): TGTGCCAGCAGGCGCGGGGGACAAGAGACCCAGTACTTC. Residues: CASRRGGQETQYF.

As concerns this clonotype: Mismatch with germline at one junction end may stem from a read error. The rearrangement joins TRBV3-1 to TRBJ2-4, with D perhaps matching TRBD1 or TRBD2 (5 bases each). There are 13 residues in the CDR3. The germline CDR1 and CDR2 sequences are LGHDT and YNNKEL (reference sequence). The CDR3 protein is CASSEGGGNIQCF. For the CDR3, the DNA is TGTGCCAGCAGCGAAGGTGGGGGAAACATTCAGTGCTTC.

The chain has TRBV6-7 and TRBJ2-3; D unclear. TRBV6-7 is annotated as an ORF whose role is uncertain. Trimming cost V 2 bases and J 8 bases, with 8 bases left between them. This CDR3 spans 12 amino acids. The CDR3 reads CASSYGLPTQYF. CDR3 nucleotide sequence: TGTGCCAGCAGTTACGGATTGCCTACGCAGTATTTT.

This clonotype showed up just a few times. The chain uses TRBV15 and TRBJ1-4; TRBD1 is a possible D gene (5 bases). Trimming removed 5 bases from V and 7 bases from J, with 17 bases in between. The germline gives CDR1 LNHNV, CDR2 YYDKDF (reference sequence). This CDR3 has 15 amino acids. The CDR3 is CATSAATGGGEKLFF. Written as DNA, the CDR3 is TGTGCCACCAGCGCTGCGACGGGGGGAGGTGAAAAACTGTTTTTT.